This T cell receptor beta chain was obtained from a study of blood T cells in healthy people across ages. Study-level findings and limits: It was found that TCR beta diversity correlated strongly with the percentage of naive T cells. Age brought a roughly linear fall in TCR beta diversity measured per million T cells.

Each individual donor underwent a draw of around 9.8 milliliters of peripheral blood. Per sample, no less than 6 micrograms of total RNA were extracted. About this clonotype itself: Its antigen is undetermined.

Germline V gene lookup returns CDR1 LGHDT and CDR2 YNNKEL (reference sequence). The junction had 12 bases not matched to a gene; V was cut back by 8 bases and J by 4 bases. The CDR3 extends over 15 amino acids. Combining a sample-barcoded 5' primer with a J-beta primer mix, a second PCR ran for about 7 to 11 cycles. TCRdb reprocessed the 5' RACE reads with MiXCR, giving one entry per CDR3 protein. The sample consists of roughly 800,000 distinct CDR3 sequences, about 37% of them appearing once. The V gene is TRBV3-1, the J gene TRBJ2-3, with 7 bases that match TRBD2. The TCR comes from a man aged 18 to 30 in good health. What was sequenced was blood. Written as DNA, the CDR3 is TGTGCCAGCGAGATTGGGAGGGGCGGCGCAGATACGCAGTATTTT. It specifies CASEIGRGGADTQYF.